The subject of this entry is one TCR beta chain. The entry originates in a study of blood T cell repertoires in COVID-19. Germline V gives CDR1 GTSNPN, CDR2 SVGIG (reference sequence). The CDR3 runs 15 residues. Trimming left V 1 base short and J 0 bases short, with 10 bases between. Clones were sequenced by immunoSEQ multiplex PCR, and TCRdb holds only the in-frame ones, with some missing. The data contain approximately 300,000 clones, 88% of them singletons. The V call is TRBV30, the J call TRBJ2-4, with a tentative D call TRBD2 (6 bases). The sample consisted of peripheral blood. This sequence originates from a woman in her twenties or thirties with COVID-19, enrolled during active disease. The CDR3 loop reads CAWSGGTLAKNIQYF. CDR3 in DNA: TGTGCCTGGAGTGGAGGGACTCTAGCCAAAAACATTCAGTACTTC. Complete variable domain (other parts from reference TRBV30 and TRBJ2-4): SQTIHQWPATLVQPVGSPLSLECTVEGTSNPNLYWYRQAAGRGLQLLFYSVGIGQISSEVPQNLSASRPQDRQFILSSKKLLLSDSGFYLCAWSGGTLAKNIQYFGAGTRLSVL.